The present entry profiles one T cell receptor beta chain with its context. Its matching antigen is unknown. The data were taken from a study of cytomegalovirus exposure and HLA in healthy donors. Notes on the study in general: One cluster of highly shared sequence variants probably arose as a sequencing artifact. Common viral pathogens were later found to be apparently linked to several of the most significant clusters. TCR beta sequences reportedly predicted the HLA-A and HLA-B alleles of most subjects accurately.

This CDR3 is 19 amino acids long. With V trimmed by 4 bases and J by 0 bases, 15 bases remained unmatched. Germline-derived CDR1 and CDR2 are MNHEY and SMNVEV (reference sequence). The PCR was carried out with 60 Vbeta primers and 13 Jbeta primers. TCRdb's copy holds only in-frame clones and misses some; the assay was immunoSEQ multiplex PCR. The repertoire holds some 45,000 clones, with 87% as singletons. This TCR came from a woman aged 40 to 50 in good health and CMV-seropositive. Sequencing was performed on PBMCs. The rearrangement uses TRBV27 and TRBJ1-2; the match to TRBD1 covers 9 bases. CDR3 nucleotides: TGTGCCAGCAGTTCGACCGGGACAGGGCCAATATCCACTAACTATGGCTACACCTTC. Its translation is CASSSTGTGPISTNYGYTF.